This record concerns one TCR beta chain sequence. The data were obtained in a study of blood T cell repertoires in COVID-19. On the study more broadly: PBMCs, B-cell-depleted T cells, or T cells were the source of the cDNA or gDNA that made up the material.

Per germline, CDR1 SQVTM and CDR2 ANQGSEA. The CDR3 has 12 amino acids. The V end lost 5 bases, the J end lost 0 bases, and 7 bases lay between the germline ends. Study processing details: How many nucleated cells were present was estimated from reference gene primer amplification. Profiling relied on immunoSEQ multiplex PCR, and the TCRdb table lists in-frame clones only, not all of them. The DNA gave D and trimming, while V, J and clone size come from that table. The repertoire holds tens of thousands of clones, approximately 90% seen once, with around 4.7% in the top ten. The genes are TRBV29-1 and TRBJ1-1; D ambiguous. Sample: peripheral blood. This receptor was taken from a woman older than 75 with active COVID-19. CDR3 sequence reads: CSVRVMNTEAFF. The CDR3 nucleotides read TGCAGCGTTCGAGTCATGAACACTGAAGCTTTCTTT.